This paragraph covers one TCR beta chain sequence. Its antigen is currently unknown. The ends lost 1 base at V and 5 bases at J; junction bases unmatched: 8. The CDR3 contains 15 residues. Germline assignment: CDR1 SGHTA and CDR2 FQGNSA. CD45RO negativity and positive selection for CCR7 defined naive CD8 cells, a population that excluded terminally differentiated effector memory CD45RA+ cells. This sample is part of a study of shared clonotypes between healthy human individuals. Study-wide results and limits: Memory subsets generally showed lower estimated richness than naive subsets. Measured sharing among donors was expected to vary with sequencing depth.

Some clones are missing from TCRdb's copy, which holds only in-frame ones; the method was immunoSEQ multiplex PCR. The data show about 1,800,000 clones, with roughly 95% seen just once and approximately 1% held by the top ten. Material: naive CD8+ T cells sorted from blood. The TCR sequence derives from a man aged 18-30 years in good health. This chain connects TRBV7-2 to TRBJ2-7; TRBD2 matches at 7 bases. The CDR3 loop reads CASSLVGGVPDEQYF. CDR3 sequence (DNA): TGTGCCAGCAGCTTAGTGGGGGGGGTGCCTGACGAGCAGTACTTC. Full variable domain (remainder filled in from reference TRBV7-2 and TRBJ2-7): GAGVSQSPSNKVTEKGKDVELRCDPISGHTALYWYRQSLGQGLEFLIYFQGNSAPDKSGLPSDRFSAERTGGSVSTLTIQRTQQEDSAVYLCASSLVGGVPDEQYFGPGTRLTVT.